The clone carrying this TCR beta chain has a single count. The CDR3 runs 17 residues. J was trimmed by 3 bases and V by 4 bases; bases with no gene match: 14. Random hexamers served to reverse transcribe roughly 0.45 to 1 ug RNA. The method of amplification for TCR beta CDR3 was immunoSEQ multiplex PCR, covering 54 Vbeta and 13 Jbeta. TCRdb called the immunoSEQ multiplex PCR reads again in MiXCR, with one record for every CDR3 protein. This sample has more than 95,000 distinct CDR3 sequences, with around 94% found just once. This specimen comes from a study of CD8 T cells in Susac syndrome. V is TRBV23-1 and J is TRBJ2-5; TRBD1 aligns across 7 bases. TRBV23-1 belongs to the ORF category, with a function that is uncertain. This receptor was identified in a human donor in good health. The sample comprised CD4+ T cells from PBMCs. As DNA, the CDR3 is TGCGCCAGCAGTCTAAAACGCCTAGACAGGGTTAAAGAGACCCAGTACTTC. Translated: CASSLKRLDRVKETQYF.